Listed here are 26 T cell receptor beta chains from one sample, sequenced in a study of cytomegalovirus exposure and HLA in healthy donors (dated by TCRdb to 2015 to 2018). Libraries were constructed by the immunoSEQ multiplex PCR assay. The multiplex PCR relied on a mix of 60 forward primers for TCR Vbeta segments and 13 reverse primers for TCR Jbeta segments. What TCRdb holds here is the immuneACCESS table cut down to in-frame rearrangements. Part of the clones is not present; checked against another copy, under half of the missing clones reflect an unresolved V gene, and the others are unexplained. Recorded for this sample are about 120,000 clones; 80% of them occurred a single time. 8% to 9% of the sample rests with the top ten. The sample was PBMCs. The receptors were gathered from a female donor in good health and CMV-seropositive.

The rearrangement joins TRBV9 to TRBJ2-3; 7 nucleotides line up with TRBD2. The CDR3 totals 15 residues. Germline lookup yields CDR1 SGDLS and CDR2 YYNGEE. Trimming cost V 4 bases and J 4 bases; bases outside gene matches: 9. The CDR3 spells CASSTMGGIPDTQYF. The CDR3 region has the DNA TGTGCCAGCAGCACAATGGGGGGGATACCAGATACGCAGTATTTT.

The J gene is TRBJ1-2, the V gene TRBV12-2. TRBV12-2 is a documented pseudogene. The CDR3 totals 15 residues. DNA of the CDR3: TGTGCAAGTCGCTTATTCTGGGAGGTTATCTATGGCTACACCTTC. Amino acid sequence: CASRLFWEVIYGYTF.

The CDR3 DNA sequence: TGTGCCAGCAGCCCCGCCGTGGGAGGGGAGAACACTGAAGCTTTCTTT. It codes for CASSPAVGGENTEAFF. V gene TRBV6-6 combines with J gene TRBJ1-1; perhaps TRBD1 as D (5 bases). The CDR3 runs to 16 residues. Trimming took 6 bases from V and 1 from J, leaving 18 bases between them. Germline CDR1 MNHNY, CDR2 SVGAGI (reference sequence).

This chain uses TRBV25-1 with TRBJ2-6; D unresolved. The CDR3 runs 14 residues. The V gene's germline CDR1 is MGHDK and CDR2 SYGVNS. Trimming removed 3 bases at V and 0 bases at J, with 3 bases between. CDR3 region: CASSDRSGANVLTF. DNA for the CDR3: TGTGCCAGCAGTGACCGCTCTGGGGCCAACGTCCTGACTTTC.

The J gene is TRBJ1-3, the V gene TRBV4-2; D unclear. CDR3 length: 16 amino acids. Germline V gene data show CDR1 as LGHNA and CDR2 as YNFKEQ. The ends were cut back, 2 bases at V and 2 bases at J, with 13 bases in the middle. This CDR3 is CASSQTFGLAGNTIYF. For the CDR3, the DNA is TGTGCCAGCAGCCAAACTTTCGGACTGGCTGGAAACACCATATATTTT.

J is TRBJ1-1 and V is TRBV30; D is unresolved. Trimming pared 5 bases from V and 1 base from J, leaving 14 bases between. The length of the CDR3 is 14 residues. Germline-derived CDR1 and CDR2 are GTSNPN and SVGIG (reference sequence). The CDR3 protein is CAWQGLDGNTEAFF. For the CDR3, the DNA is TGTGCCTGGCAAGGACTGGACGGGAACACTGAAGCTTTCTTT.

In this sample, this clone turned up a few times. V gene TRBV5-1 combines with J gene TRBJ1-1; D is uncertain. Trimming removed 4 bases at V and 2 bases at J, with 12 bases between. This CDR3 contains 14 residues. The germline V gene encodes CDR1 SGHRS and CDR2 YFSETQ. The CDR3 reads CASSPTEANTEAFF. The CDR3 region has the DNA TGCGCCAGCAGCCCTACGGAGGCTAACACTGAAGCTTTCTTT.

The V and J genes are TRBV5-1 and TRBJ2-7; tentative D call: TRBD1 (6 bases). The CDR3 is 14 residues long. Germline CDR1 reads SGHRS; CDR2 reads YFSETQ. V was shortened by 4 bases and J by 0 bases, with 11 bases between the two germline ends. The CDR3 DNA reads TGCGCCAGCAGCCTTGGACAGAGCTCCTACGAGCAGTACTTC. Protein sequence: CASSLGQSSYEQYF.

This chain's CDR3 is CASSLTGSGGRTGELFF. The CDR3 region has the DNA TGTGCCAGCAGCTTAACGGGTTCGGGGGGAAGAACCGGGGAGCTGTTTTTT. The rearrangement uses TRBV7-3 and TRBJ2-2, with 7 bases identical to TRBD2. The V gene end was trimmed by 0 bases and the J gene end by 5 bases; junction bases not matched to a gene: 9. This CDR3 spans 17 amino acids. Germline V CDR1 and CDR2: SGHTA, FQGTGA. The full variable domain, its missing parts supplied by reference TRBV7-3 and TRBJ2-2, is GAGVSQTPSNKVTEKGKYVELRCDPISGHTALYWYRQSLGQGPEFLIYFQGTGAADDSGLPNDRFFAVRPEGSVSTLKIQRTERGDSAVYLCASSLTGSGGRTGELFFGEGSRLTVL.

The chain joins TRBV5-4 to TRBJ1-2, with D perhaps TRBD1 (6 bases). The CDR3 runs 13 residues. V lost 0 bases to trimming and J lost 4 bases, with 7 bases between them. Germline V gene sequence: CDR1 SGHNT, CDR2 YYREEE (reference sequence). CDR3 region: CASSLEGGYGYTF. CDR3 sequence (DNA): TGTGCCAGCAGCTTGGAAGGGGGCTATGGCTACACCTTC.

This sequence joins TRBV25-1 and TRBJ1-3, with 8 bases fitting TRBD1. V shed 4 bases, J shed 4 bases, and the junction held 3 bases outside the gene matches. Germline CDR1 MGHDK, CDR2 SYGVNS. This CDR3 contains 14 residues. The CDR3 nucleotides read TGTGCCAGCAGTGGGACAGGGTCCGGAAACACCATATATTTT. As protein: CASSGTGSGNTIYF.

In its sample, this clone was seen once. The rearrangement joins TRBV28 to TRBJ1-3, with D unclear. In germline, CDR1 is MDHEN, CDR2 SYDVKM. The V end was cut by 2 bases, the J end by 4 bases, with 12 bases between. The CDR3 loop spans 15 amino acids. Written as DNA, the CDR3 is TGTGCCAGCAGTTTAAACCCGGGTCTCGGAAACACCATATATTTT. This gives the protein CASSLNPGLGNTIYF.

The chain carries TRBV5-1 and TRBJ2-5; 10 bases align to TRBD1. Germline trimming cut 4 bases from V and 1 base from J; bases unmatched to any gene: 7. Germline V gives CDR1 SGHRS, CDR2 YFSETQ. CDR3 length: 16 residues. The CDR3 here is CASSLGQGSAQETQYF. CDR3 sequence (DNA): TGCGCCAGCAGCCTGGGACAGGGGTCGGCCCAAGAGACCCAGTACTTC.

This rearrangement joins TRBV28 to TRBJ2-3, with a possible D match to TRBD1 (7 bases). V gave up 5 bases and J gave up 3 bases, with 18 bases separating them. Germline lookup yields CDR1 MDHEN and CDR2 SYDVKM. The CDR3 is 16 amino acids. CDR3 region: CASSNLWQGGTDTQYF. DNA of the CDR3: TGTGCCAGCAGTAACCTCTGGCAGGGGGGTACAGATACGCAGTATTTT. The complete variable domain, with remaining parts taken from reference TRBV28 and TRBJ2-3, reads DVKVTQSSRYLVKRTGEKVFLECVQDMDHENMFWYRQDPGLGLRLIYFSYDVKMKEKGDIPEGYSVSREKKERFSLILESASTNQTSMYLCASSNLWQGGTDTQYFGPGTRLTVL.

This rearrangement joins TRBV6-6 to TRBJ2-7; TRBD1 matches 8 bases. CDR1 is MNHNY and CDR2 is SVGAGI in the germline V gene (reference sequence). The CDR3 loop spans 15 amino acids. V lost 2 bases, J lost 4 bases, and 7 bases stayed unmatched. DNA of the CDR3: TGTGCCAGCAGTTACGGGGGCAGGGGGCATTACGAGCAGTACTTC. Translating it yields CASSYGGRGHYEQYF.

This clone was observed a handful of times. The rearrangement joins TRBV5-4 to TRBJ2-2, with D maybe TRBD1 (6 bases). Germline values: CDR1 SGHNT, CDR2 YYREEE (reference sequence). CDR3 length equals 15 residues. Trimming took off 5 bases at V and 5 bases at J, with 16 bases between the two ends. In nucleotides, the CDR3 is TGTGCCAGCAGTCTTGGGCAGGGGAATACCGGGGAGCTGTTTTTT. It translates to CASSLGQGNTGELFF.

The chain recombines TRBV7-3 with TRBJ2-6, with 8 bases aligning to TRBD1. CDR1 and CDR2 from the germline V gene are SGHTA and FQGTGA. This CDR3 contains 17 residues. J was trimmed by 3 bases and V by 3 bases; bases with no gene match: 7. CDR3 in amino acids: CASSFKTGAGGANVLTF. CDR3 sequence (DNA): TGTGCCAGCAGCTTCAAGACAGGGGCGGGTGGGGCCAACGTCCTGACTTTC. Together with reference TRBV7-3 and TRBJ2-6, the CDR3 gives the full variable domain: GAGVSQTPSNKVTEKGKYVELRCDPISGHTALYWYRQSLGQGPEFLIYFQGTGAADDSGLPNDRFFAVRPEGSVSTLKIQRTERGDSAVYLCASSFKTGAGGANVLTFGAGSRLTVL.

This chain connects TRBV7-9 to TRBJ1-1; a possible D gene is TRBD1 (6 bases). The CDR3 runs 14 residues. Deletions cut 4 bases from V and 4 bases from J, with 13 bases between. Germline lookup yields CDR1 SEHNR and CDR2 FQNEAQ (reference sequence). The CDR3 nucleotides are TGTGCCAGCAGCTCGCAGGGGATAGTCACTGAAGCTTTCTTT. Amino acid sequence: CASSSQGIVTEAFF.

The chain joins TRBV5-6 to TRBJ2-3; a weak D match, TRBD2 (7 bases). This CDR3 comprises 15 residues. CDR1 is SGHDT and CDR2 is YYEEEE in the germline V gene. The V gene lost 5 bases and the J gene lost 2 bases, with 15 bases spanning the gap. CDR3 sequence reads: CASRRRGGPTDTQYF. As DNA, the CDR3 is TGTGCCAGCAGGAGAAGGGGGGGACCCACAGATACGCAGTATTTT.

The gene calls are TRBV5-3 and TRBJ1-2, with D hard to call. TRBV5-3 is placed among ORFs of uncertain function. CDR3 size: 17 residues. Between the trimmed V and J ends, which lost 0 bases and 4 bases, there was a span of 19 bases. The CDR3: CARSLGERWGGGYGYTF. The CDR3, as DNA: TGTGCCAGAAGCTTGGGGGAGCGTTGGGGTGGTGGCTATGGCTACACCTTC.

The rearrangement links TRBV28 to TRBJ1-2; D is possibly TRBD1 (5 bases). The CDR3 spans 12 residues. V dropped 8 bases and J dropped 8 bases, with 15 bases sitting between them. Germline CDR1 MDHEN, CDR2 SYDVKM. CDR3 DNA: TGTGCCAGCTCGGATAACGGGGGGGGCTACACCTTC. Translated: CASSDNGGGYTF.

The rearrangement joins TRBV9 to TRBJ2-2; 8 nucleotides agree with TRBD2. After removal of 4 bases from V and 2 bases from J, the junction contained 4 bases not matched to a gene. CDR1 is SGDLS and CDR2 is YYNGEE in the germline V gene. This CDR3 has 15 amino acids. The CDR3 sequence is CASSSTSGNTGELFF. DNA for the CDR3: TGTGCCAGCAGCTCCACTAGCGGTAACACCGGGGAGCTGTTTTTT.

This sequence joins TRBV6-5 and TRBJ2-3; TRBD2 is a possible D gene (5 bases). The ends were cut back, 5 bases at V and 2 bases at J, with 11 bases in the middle. The CDR3 is made up of 14 amino acids. Germline V CDR1 and CDR2: MNHEY, SVGAGI. The DNA of the CDR3 is TGTGCCAGCAGTAAAGGACTTTACACAGATACGCAGTATTTT. It is translated as CASSKGLYTDTQYF.

The chain combines TRBV4-1 with TRBJ2-5; 9 bases are a match to TRBD2. Per the germline V gene, CDR1 is MGHRA and CDR2 is YSYEKL. The CDR3 length is 15 residues. V shed 3 bases and J 0 bases; nucleotides not matched to a gene: 2. CDR3: CASSQASGDQETQYF. The CDR3 bases are TGCGCCAGCAGCCAGGCTAGCGGGGACCAAGAGACCCAGTACTTC.

V gene TRBV7-9 combines with J gene TRBJ1-1; D is uncertain. Trimming took off 3 bases at V and 3 bases at J, with 14 bases between the two ends. The germline CDR1 and CDR2 sequences are SEHNR and FQNEAQ (reference sequence). The CDR3 runs to 15 residues. The CDR3 bases are TGTGCCAGCAGCTTGGGTCGGGGTAAGGACACTGAAGCTTTCTTT. Its translation: CASSLGRGKDTEAFF.

This rearrangement joins TRBV9 to TRBJ2-2; TRBD2 aligns across 12 bases. J was trimmed by 9 bases and V by 4 bases; bases with no gene match: 10. Germline lookup yields CDR1 SGDLS and CDR2 YYNGEE. The CDR3 runs 16 residues. The CDR3, as DNA: TGTGCCAGCAGCCCAACTAGCGGGGGGCTCCACCGGGAGCTGTTTTTT. Its protein is CASSPTSGGLHRELFF.